Included here is one TCR beta chain sequence, with context. This entry comes from a study of blood T cell repertoires in COVID-19. Study summary: Samples came from the United States, Italy and Spain, spanning acute and convalescent COVID-19.

Germline V CDR1 and CDR2: SGDLS, YYNGEE. The V segment lost 3 bases and the J segment 2 bases; nucleotides outside the gene matches: 9. CDR3 length equals 17 residues. The data were produced by immunoSEQ multiplex PCR, yet TCRdb's version contains in-frame clones alone and is incomplete. The sample lists over 100,000 clones, 85% seen once, with approximately 11% in the top ten. The sequenced sample was peripheral blood. The source is a man aged 80 or over with acute or convalescent COVID-19. The chain has TRBV9 and TRBJ1-2, with 11 positions matching TRBD1. The CDR3 nucleotides read TGTGCCAGCAGCGCAACCGGGACAGGGGGGGACAACTATGGCTACACCTTC. It translates to CASSATGTGGDNYGYTF.